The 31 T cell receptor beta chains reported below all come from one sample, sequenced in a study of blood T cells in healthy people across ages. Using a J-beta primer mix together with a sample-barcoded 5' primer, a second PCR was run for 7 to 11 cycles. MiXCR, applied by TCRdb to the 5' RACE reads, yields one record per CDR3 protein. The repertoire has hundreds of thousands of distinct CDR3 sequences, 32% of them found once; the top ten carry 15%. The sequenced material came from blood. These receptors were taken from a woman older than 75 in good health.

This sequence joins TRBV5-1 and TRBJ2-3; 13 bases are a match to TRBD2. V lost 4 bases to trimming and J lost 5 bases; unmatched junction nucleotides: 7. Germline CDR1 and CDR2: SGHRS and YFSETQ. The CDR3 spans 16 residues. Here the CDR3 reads CASSDRLAGGEDTQYF. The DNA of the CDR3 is TGCGCCAGCAGCGATCGACTAGCGGGAGGAGAAGATACGCAGTATTTT.

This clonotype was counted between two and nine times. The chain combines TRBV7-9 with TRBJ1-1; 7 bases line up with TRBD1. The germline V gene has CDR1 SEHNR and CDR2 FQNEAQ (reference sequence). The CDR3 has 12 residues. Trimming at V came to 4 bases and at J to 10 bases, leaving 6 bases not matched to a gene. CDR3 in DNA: TGTGCCAGCAGCTCCGACAGGGTTGGAGCTTTCTTT. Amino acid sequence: CASSSDRVGAFF.

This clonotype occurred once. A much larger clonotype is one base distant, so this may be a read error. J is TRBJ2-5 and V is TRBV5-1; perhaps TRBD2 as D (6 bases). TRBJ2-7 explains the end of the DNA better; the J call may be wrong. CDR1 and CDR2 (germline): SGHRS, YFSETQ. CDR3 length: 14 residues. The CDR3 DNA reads TGCACCAGCACCGACGGGACTGCAAAATACGAGCAGTACTTC. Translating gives CTSTDGTAKYEQYF.

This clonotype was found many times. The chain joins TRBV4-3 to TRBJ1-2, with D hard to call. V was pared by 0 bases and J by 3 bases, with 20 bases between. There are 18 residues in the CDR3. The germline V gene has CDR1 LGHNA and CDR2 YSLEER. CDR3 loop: CASSQEVVGPTQDYGYTF. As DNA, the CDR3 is TGCGCCAGCAGCCAAGAGGTCGTAGGGCCGACTCAGGACTATGGCTACACCTTC.

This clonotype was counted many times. This chain's CDR3 is CASSLGSRGRSYEQYF. CDR3 bases: TGTGCCAGCAGCTTGGGATCCCGGGGTAGGTCCTACGAGCAGTACTTC. The chain recombines TRBV5-4 with TRBJ2-7, with D possibly matching TRBD2 (5 bases). Germline V gene sequence: CDR1 SGHNT, CDR2 YYREEE (reference sequence). V was pared by 0 bases and J by 1 base, with 14 bases between. This CDR3 is built from 16 residues.

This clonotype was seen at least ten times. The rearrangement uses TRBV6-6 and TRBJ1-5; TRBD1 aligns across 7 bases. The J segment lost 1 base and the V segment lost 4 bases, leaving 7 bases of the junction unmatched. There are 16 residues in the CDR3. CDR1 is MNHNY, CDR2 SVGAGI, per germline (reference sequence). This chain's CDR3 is CASSSRQGRSNQPQHF. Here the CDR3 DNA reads TGTGCCAGCAGTTCCCGACAGGGCCGGAGCAATCAGCCCCAGCATTTT.

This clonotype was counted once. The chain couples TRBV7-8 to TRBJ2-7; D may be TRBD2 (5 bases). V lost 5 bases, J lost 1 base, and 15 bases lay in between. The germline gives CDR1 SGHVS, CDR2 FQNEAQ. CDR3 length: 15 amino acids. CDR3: CASSVRRIGSYEQYF. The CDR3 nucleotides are TGTGCCAGCAGCGTACGGAGGATTGGGTCCTACGAGCAGTACTTC.

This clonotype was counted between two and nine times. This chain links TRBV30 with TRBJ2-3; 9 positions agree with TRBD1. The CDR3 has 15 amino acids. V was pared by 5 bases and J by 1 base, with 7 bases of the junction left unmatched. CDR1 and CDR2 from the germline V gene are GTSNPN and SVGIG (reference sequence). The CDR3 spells CAWVGDRVRTDTQYF. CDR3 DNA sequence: TGTGCCTGGGTAGGGGACAGGGTCCGCACAGATACGCAGTATTTT.

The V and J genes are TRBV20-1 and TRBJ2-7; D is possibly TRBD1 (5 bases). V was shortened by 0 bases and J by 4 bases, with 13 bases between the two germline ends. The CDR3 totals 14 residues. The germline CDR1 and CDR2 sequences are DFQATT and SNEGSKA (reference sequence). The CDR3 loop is CSARESRTIYEQYF. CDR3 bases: TGCAGTGCTAGAGAAAGCAGGACAATTTACGAGCAGTACTTC.

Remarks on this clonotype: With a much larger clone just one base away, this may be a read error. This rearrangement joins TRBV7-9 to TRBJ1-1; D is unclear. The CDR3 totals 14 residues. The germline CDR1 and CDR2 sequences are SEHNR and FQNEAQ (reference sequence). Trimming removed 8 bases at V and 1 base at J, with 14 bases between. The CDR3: CASGPGMANTEAFF. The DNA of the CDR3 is TGTGCCAGCGGCCCCGGTATGGCGAACACTGAAGCTTTCTTT.

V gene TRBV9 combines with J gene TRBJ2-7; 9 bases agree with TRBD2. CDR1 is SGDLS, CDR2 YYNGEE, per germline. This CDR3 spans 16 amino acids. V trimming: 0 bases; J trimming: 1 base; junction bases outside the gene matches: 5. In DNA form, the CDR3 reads TGTGCCAGCAGCGTAGACCAGCGGGGGGAATCCTACGAGCAGTACTTC. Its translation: CASSVDQRGESYEQYF.

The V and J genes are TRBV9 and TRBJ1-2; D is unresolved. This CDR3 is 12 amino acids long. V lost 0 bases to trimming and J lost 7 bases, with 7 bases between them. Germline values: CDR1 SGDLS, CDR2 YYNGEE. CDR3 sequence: CASSVVGGGYTF. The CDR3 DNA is TGTGCCAGCAGCGTAGTAGGAGGTGGCTACACCTTC.

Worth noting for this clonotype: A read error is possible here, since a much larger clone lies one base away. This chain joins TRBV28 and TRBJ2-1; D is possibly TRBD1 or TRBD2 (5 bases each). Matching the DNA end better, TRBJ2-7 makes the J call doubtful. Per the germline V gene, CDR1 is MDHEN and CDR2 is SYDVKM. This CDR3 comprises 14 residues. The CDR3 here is CASQQGPSYNEQYF. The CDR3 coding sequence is TGTGCCAGCCAGCAGGGACCGTCCTACAATGAGCAGTACTTC.

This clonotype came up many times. CDR3 in DNA: TGCAGTGCTAGGACTAGCGGGGCCTCCCAAGAGACCCAGTACTTC. It codes for CSARTSGASQETQYF. This rearrangement joins TRBV20-1 to TRBJ2-5; TRBD2 aligns across 11 bases. V lost 3 bases, J lost 1 base, and 4 bases stayed unmatched. CDR1 and CDR2 (germline): DFQATT, SNEGSKA (reference sequence). The CDR3 has 15 residues.

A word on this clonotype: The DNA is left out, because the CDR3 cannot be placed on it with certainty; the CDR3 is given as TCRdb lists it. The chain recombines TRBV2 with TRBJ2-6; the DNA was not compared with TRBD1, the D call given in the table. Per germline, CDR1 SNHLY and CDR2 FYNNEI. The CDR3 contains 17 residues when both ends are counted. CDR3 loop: CASSVAGGSSGANVRTF.

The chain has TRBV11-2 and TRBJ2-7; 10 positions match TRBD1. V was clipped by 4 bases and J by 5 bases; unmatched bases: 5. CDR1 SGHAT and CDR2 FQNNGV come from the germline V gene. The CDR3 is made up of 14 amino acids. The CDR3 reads CASSWRQGANEQYF. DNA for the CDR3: TGTGCCAGCAGCTGGAGACAGGGGGCCAACGAGCAGTACTTC.

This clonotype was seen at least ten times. The chain's CDR3 is CASSQVGELWFF. The CDR3 DNA follows: TGTGCCAGCAGCCAAGTAGGGGAGTTGTGGTTCTTC. V usage is TRBV6-6 and J usage is TRBJ2-1; D may be TRBD1 or TRBD2 (5 bases each). CDR1 is MNHNY and CDR2 is SVGAGI in the germline V gene (reference sequence). This CDR3 contains 12 residues. V lost 6 bases, J lost 15 bases, and 18 bases lay in between.

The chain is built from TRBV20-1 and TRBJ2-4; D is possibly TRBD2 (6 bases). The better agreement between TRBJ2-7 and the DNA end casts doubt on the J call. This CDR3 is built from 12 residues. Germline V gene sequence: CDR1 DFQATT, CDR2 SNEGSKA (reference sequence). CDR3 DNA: TGCAGGGCTTGGGTATCGGGGGACGAGCAGTACTTC. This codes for CRAWVSGDEQYF.

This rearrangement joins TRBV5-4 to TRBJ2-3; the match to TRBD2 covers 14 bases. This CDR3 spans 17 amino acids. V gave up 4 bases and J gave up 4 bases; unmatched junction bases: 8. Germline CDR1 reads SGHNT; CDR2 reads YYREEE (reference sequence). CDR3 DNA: TGTGCCAGCAGCAAAGGACTAGCGGGGGGTGTAGCAGATACGCAGTATTTT. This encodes CASSKGLAGGVADTQYF. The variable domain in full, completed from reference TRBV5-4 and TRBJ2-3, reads ETGVTQSPTHLIKTRGQQVTLRCSSQSGHNTVSWYQQALGQGPQFIFQYYREEENGRGNFPPRFSGLQFPNYSSELNVNALELDDSALYLCASSKGLAGGVADTQYFGPGTRLTVL.

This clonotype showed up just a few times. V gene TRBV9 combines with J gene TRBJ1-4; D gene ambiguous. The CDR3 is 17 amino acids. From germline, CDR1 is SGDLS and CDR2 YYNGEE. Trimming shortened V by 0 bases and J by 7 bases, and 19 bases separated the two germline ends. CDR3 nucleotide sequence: TGTGCCAGCAGCGTAGGGGATTCGTCCGCATGGAGTGAAAAACTGTTTTTT. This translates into CASSVGDSSAWSEKLFF.

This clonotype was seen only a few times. The CDR3: CASSQSKGSNTGELFF. DNA for the CDR3: TGTGCCAGCAGTCAATCAAAGGGGTCAAACACCGGGGAGCTGTTTTTT. V gene TRBV6-2 or TRBV6-3 combines with J gene TRBJ2-2; possible D gene TRBD1, 5 bases. Germline values: CDR1 MNHEY, CDR2 SVGEGT. V lost 5 bases and J 2 bases, leaving 15 bases between the germline ends. This CDR3 is 16 amino acids long.

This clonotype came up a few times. The chain's CDR3 is CSARDEAGINTEAFF. The DNA for the CDR3 is TGCAGTGCTAGAGATGAGGCAGGGATAAACACTGAAGCTTTCTTT. The chain employs TRBV20-1 and TRBJ1-1, with D tentatively TRBD1 (5 bases). Trimming took off 0 bases at V and 2 bases at J, with 13 bases between the two ends. Looked up from germline, CDR1 is DFQATT and CDR2 is SNEGSKA (reference sequence). This CDR3 is 15 amino acids long.

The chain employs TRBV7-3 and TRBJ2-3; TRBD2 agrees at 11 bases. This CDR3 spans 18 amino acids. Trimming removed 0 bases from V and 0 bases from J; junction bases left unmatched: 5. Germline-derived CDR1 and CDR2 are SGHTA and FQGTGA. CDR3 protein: CASSLTSGGAGSTDTQYF. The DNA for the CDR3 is TGTGCCAGCAGCTTAACTAGCGGGGGGGCCGGGAGCACAGATACGCAGTATTTT.

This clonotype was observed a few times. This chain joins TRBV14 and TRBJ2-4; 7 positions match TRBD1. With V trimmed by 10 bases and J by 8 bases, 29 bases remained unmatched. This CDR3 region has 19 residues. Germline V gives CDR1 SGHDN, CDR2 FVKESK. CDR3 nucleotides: TGTGCCATAGGCGGACAGGACCCCAGAGGGAGTCCCTCAAGGGACATTCAGTACTTC. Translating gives CAIGGQDPRGSPSRDIQYF. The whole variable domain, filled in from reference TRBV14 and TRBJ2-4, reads EAGVTQFPSHSVIEKGQTVTLRCDPISGHDNLYWYRRVMGKEIKFLLHFVKESKQDESGMPNNRFLAERTGGTYSTLKVQPAELEDSGVYFCAIGGQDPRGSPSRDIQYFGAGTRLSVL.

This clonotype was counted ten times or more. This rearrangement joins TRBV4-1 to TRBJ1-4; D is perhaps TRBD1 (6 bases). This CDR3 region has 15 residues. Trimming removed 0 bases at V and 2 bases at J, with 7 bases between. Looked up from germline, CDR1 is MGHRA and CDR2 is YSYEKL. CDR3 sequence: CASSQEGGTNEKLFF. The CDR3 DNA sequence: TGCGCCAGCAGCCAAGAAGGGGGGACTAATGAAAAACTGTTTTTT.

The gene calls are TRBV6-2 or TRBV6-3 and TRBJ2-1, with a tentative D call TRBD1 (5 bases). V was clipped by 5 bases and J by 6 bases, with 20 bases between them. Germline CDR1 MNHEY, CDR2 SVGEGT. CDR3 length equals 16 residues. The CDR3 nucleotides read TGTGCCAGCAGTATCCCCTTCAGGGCAGACTGCAATGAGCAGTTCTTC. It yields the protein CASSIPFRADCNEQFF.

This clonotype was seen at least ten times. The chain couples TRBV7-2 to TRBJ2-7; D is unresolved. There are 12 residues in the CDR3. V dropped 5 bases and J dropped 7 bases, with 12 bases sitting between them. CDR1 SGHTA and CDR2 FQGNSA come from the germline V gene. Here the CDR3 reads CASSPFVGEQYF. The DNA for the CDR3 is TGTGCCAGCAGCCCCTTCGTAGGGGAGCAGTACTTC.

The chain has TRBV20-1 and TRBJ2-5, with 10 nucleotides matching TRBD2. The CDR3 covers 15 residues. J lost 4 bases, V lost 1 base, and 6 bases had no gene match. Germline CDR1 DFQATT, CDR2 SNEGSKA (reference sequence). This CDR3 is CSARALAGRGETQYF. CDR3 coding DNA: TGCAGTGCTAGAGCACTAGCGGGGAGGGGAGAGACCCAGTACTTC.

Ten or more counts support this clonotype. The CDR3 region is CASSVEDEQYF. Written as DNA, the CDR3 is TGTGCCAGCAGTGTCGAAGATGAGCAGTACTTC. The chain uses TRBV6-1 and TRBJ2-7; D is undetermined. The V and J ends lost 4 bases and 7 bases respectively, with 8 bases between them. Germline CDR1 MNHNS, CDR2 SASEGT. The CDR3 has 11 residues.

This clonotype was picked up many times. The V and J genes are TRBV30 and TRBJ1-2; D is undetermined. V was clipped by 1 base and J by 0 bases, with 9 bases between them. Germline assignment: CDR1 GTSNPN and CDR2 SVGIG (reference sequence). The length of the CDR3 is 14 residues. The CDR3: CAWSERPSNYGYTF. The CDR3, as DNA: TGTGCCTGGAGTGAGAGGCCTTCTAACTATGGCTACACCTTC.

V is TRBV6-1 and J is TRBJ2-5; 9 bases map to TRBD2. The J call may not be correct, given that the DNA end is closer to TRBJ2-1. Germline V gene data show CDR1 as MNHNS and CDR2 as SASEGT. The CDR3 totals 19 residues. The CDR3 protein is CASSEVLTSGGSYQETQFF. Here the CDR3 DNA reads TGTGCCAGCAGTGAAGTCCTGACTAGCGGCGGGTCTTACCAAGAGACCCAGTTCTTC.